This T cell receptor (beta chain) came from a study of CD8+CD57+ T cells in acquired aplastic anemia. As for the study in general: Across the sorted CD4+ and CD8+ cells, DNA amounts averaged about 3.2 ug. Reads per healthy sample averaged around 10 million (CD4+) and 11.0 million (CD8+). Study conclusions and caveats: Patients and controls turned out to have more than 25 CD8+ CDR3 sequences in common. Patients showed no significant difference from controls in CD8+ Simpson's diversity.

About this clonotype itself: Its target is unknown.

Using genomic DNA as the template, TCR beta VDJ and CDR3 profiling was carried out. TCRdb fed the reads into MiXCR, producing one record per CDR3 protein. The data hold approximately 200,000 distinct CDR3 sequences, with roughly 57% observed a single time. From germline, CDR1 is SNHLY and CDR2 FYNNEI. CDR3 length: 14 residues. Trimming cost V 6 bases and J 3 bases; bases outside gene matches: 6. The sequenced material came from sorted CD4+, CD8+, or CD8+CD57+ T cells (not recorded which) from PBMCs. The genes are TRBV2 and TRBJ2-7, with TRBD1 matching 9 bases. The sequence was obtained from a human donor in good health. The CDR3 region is CASSLGTGNYEQYF. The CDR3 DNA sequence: TGTGCCAGCAGCTTGGGGACAGGGAACTACGAGCAGTACTTC. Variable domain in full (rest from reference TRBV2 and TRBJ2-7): EPEVTQTPSHQVTQMGQEVILRCVPISNHLYFYWYRQILGQKVEFLVSFYNNEISEKSEIFDDQFSVERPDGSNFTLKIRSTKLEDSAMYFCASSLGTGNYEQYFGPGTRLTVT.